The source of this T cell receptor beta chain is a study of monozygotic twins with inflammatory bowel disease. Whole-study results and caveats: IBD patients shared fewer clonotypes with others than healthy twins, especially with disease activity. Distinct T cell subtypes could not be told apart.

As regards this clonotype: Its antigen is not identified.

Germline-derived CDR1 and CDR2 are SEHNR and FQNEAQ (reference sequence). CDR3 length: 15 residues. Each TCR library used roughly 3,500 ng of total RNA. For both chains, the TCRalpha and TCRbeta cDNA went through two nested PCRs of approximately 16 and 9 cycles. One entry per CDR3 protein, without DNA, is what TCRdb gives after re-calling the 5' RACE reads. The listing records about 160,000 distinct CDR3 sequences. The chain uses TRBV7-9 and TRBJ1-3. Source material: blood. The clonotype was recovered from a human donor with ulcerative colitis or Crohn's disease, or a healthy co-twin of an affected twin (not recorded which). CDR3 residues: CASSLLQGSGNTIYF.